This T cell receptor beta chain derives from a study of blood T cells in healthy people across ages. Points from the study as a whole: Significant beta diversity loss was already apparent by age roughly 43, declining roughly linearly.

Peripheral blood from each donor was collected in a volume of roughly 9.2 milliliters. Germline V lookup: CDR1 MDHEN, CDR2 SYDVKM. This CDR3 is built from 13 residues. Trimming left V 4 bases short and J 0 bases short, with 6 bases between. For this clonotype: The antigen remains unidentified.

A sample-barcoded 5' primer and a J-beta primer mix were used in a second PCR of about 7 to 11 cycles. TCRdb processed the 5' RACE reads anew with MiXCR; each CDR3 protein has one entry. The sample has 750,000 to 850,000 distinct CDR3 sequences, just under 25% seen once. This sample also belongs to another study, concerning T cells of mothers and their children. That report notes: Per child, around 3 million TCR beta CDR3 reads were obtained, against over 9 million per mother.

The rearrangement joins TRBV28 to TRBJ2-5; no firm D call. The sequence derives from a boy aged 5-17 years in good health. What was sequenced was blood. The chain's CDR3 is CASSSVHQETQYF. The DNA for the CDR3 is TGTGCCAGCAGTTCGGTGCACCAAGAGACCCAGTACTTC.